This T cell receptor beta chain comes out of a study of cytomegalovirus exposure and HLA in healthy donors. Notes on the study in general: The study put about 180 TCR beta chains on its list as cytomegalovirus-associated. In a later analysis, several top co-occurrence clusters appeared linked to parvovirus B19, influenza, CMV and Epstein-Barr virus. Among donors in an Asian-associated ancestry cluster, a later analysis reportedly found fewer N-insertions than the roughly 610-donor mean. The classifier reportedly diagnosed cytomegalovirus status with high sensitivity and specificity.

To note about this clone: The antigen is undetermined.

With 60 Vbeta and 13 Jbeta primers, the PCR was carried out. Generated by immunoSEQ multiplex PCR, the TCRdb table keeps only in-frame clones and is missing some. The table lists 33,000 or so clones, roughly 76% of them singletons. CDR3 size: 15 residues. The V gene's germline CDR1 is MNHEY and CDR2 SVGAGI. Trimming stripped 6 bases from V and 3 bases from J, with 15 bases between. The sequencing input was PBMCs. The chain has TRBV6-5 and TRBJ1-5; D is possibly TRBD1 (6 bases). This sequence originates from a woman aged 25 to 39 in good health and CMV-seropositive. The CDR3 is CASSLDGQLNQPQHF. In nucleotides, the CDR3 is TGTGCCAGCAGCCTAGACGGACAGCTCAATCAGCCCCAGCATTTT.